This T cell receptor beta chain is drawn from a study of T cell responses to AZD1222 COVID-19 vaccine. The wider study: Analysis merged second doses at about 4 or about 12 weeks. Whole-study results and caveats: At baseline, seropositivity was found in only a handful of AZD1222 recipients. Clonal diversity was possibly underestimated, and white British individuals and females predominated among donors. With dominance at 160-218 and 743-854, vaccine-associated CD4 TCRs spanned spike.

Produced via immunoSEQ multiplex PCR; TCRdb's table is partial and in-frame only. The data contain some 120,000 clones, over 75% of them singletons. As to this clone: Antigen specificity is unknown.

In germline, CDR1 is SQVTM, CDR2 ANQGSEA. The germline V and J ends were trimmed by 3 bases and 0 bases, with 14 bases remaining between them. The CDR3 has 15 amino acids. The TCR comes from an adult in good health. The chain links TRBV29-1 to TRBJ1-1; D is perhaps TRBD1 (6 bases). This specimen consisted of peripheral blood, obtained on day 0 of AZD1222 vaccination. CDR3 nucleotides: TGCAGCGTTGACAGGGGATGGGGGATGAACACTGAAGCTTTCTTT. Translation gives CSVDRGWGMNTEAFF.